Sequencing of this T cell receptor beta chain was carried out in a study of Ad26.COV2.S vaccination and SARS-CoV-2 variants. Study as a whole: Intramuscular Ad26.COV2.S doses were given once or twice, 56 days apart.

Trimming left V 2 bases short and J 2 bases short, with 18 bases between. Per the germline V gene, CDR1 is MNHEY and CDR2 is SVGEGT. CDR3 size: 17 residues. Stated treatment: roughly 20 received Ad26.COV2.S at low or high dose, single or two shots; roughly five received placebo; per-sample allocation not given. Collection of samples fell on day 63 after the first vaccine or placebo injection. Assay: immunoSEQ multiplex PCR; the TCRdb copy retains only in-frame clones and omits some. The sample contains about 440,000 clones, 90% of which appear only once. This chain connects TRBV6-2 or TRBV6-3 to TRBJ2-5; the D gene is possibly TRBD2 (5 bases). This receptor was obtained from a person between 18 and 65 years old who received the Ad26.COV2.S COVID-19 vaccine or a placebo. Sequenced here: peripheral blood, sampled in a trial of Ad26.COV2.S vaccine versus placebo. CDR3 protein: CASSYHLDSGQQETQYF. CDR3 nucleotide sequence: TGTGCCAGCAGTTACCACCTGGACTCAGGCCAACAAGAGACCCAGTACTTC.